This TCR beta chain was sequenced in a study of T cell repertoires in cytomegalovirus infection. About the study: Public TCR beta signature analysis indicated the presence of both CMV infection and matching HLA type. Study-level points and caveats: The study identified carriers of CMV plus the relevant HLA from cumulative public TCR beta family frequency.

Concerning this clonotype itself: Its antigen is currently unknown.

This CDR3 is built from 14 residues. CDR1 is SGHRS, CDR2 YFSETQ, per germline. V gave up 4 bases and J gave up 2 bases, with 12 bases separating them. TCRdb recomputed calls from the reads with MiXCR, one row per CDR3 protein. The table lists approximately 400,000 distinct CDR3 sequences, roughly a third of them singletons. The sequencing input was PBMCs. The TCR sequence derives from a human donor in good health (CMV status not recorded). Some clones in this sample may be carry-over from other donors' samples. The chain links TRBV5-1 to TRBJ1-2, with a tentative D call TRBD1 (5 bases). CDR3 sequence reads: CASSGSGGNYGYTF. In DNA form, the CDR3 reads TGCGCCAGCAGCGGATCTGGGGGGAACTATGGCTACACCTTC.